This TCR beta chain is drawn from a study of Ad26.COV2.S vaccination and SARS-CoV-2 variants. Findings and limits, study-wide: Placebo and vaccine recipients had non-spike TCR breadth that was similar. Substantial breadth was reported for post-vaccination spike-specific CD8+ and CD4+ T cells.

Using immunoSEQ multiplex PCR, the repertoire was profiled, and TCRdb retains in-frame clones only, with some absent. In the table there are more than 85,000 clones, around 81% of which are singletons. Germline CDR1 and CDR2: LNHNV and YYDKDF (reference sequence). This CDR3 comprises 14 residues. V gave up 6 bases and J gave up 1 base; unmatched junction bases: 1. This clone was picked up a small number of times. The antigen is undetermined. The TCR was taken from a human donor who had recovered from COVID-19. This sample comprised peripheral blood, obtained after recovery from COVID-19. The J gene is TRBJ1-5, the V gene TRBV15; 9 nucleotides agree with TRBD1. Written as DNA, the CDR3 is TGTGCCACCAGTACAGGGGGCAGCAATCAGCCCCAGCATTTT. Protein: CATSTGGSNQPQHF.